This T cell receptor beta chain is from a study of beta chain features in type 1 diabetes. The study's findings and limits: A definitive answer on HLA type influencing TCRB rearrangement was not reached here. Individuals with type 1 diabetes displayed fewer insertions and more deletions at VDJ junctions.

As concerns this clone: Its antigen is unknown.

V was cut by 6 bases and J by 8 bases, with 13 bases left in between. The CDR3 has 11 amino acids. Germline CDR1 is DFQATT and CDR2 is SNEGSKA (reference sequence). The investigators reverse transcribed all of the isolated RNA, so they sequenced expressed TCRB transcripts. The assay was immunoSEQ multiplex PCR, and TCRdb's table has in-frame clones only and misses some. The sample has just over 150,000 clones, approximately 12% seen once. CD4+ naive, central memory, regulatory and stem cell-like memory subsets were isolated by sorting on CD45RO/CCR7/CD25/CD127/CD95/CD27. The sequence was obtained from a man between 18 and 35 years old in good health. The source material was central memory CD4+ T cells from blood. The chain combines TRBV20-1 with TRBJ1-1; D is unresolved. As DNA, the CDR3 is TGCAGTGCCGAGGGCCCAGTGGAAGCTTTCTTT. This codes for CSAEGPVEAFF.